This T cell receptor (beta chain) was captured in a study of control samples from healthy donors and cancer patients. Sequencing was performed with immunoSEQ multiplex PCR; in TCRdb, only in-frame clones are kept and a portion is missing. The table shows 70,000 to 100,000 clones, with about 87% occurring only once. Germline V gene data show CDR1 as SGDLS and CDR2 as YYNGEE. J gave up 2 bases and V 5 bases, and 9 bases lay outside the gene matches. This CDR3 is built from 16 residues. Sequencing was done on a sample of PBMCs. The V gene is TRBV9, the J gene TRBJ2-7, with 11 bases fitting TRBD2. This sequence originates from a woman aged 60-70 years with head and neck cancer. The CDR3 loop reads CASSDQSTSGTYEQYF. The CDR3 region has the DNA TGTGCCAGCAGTGACCAATCGACTAGCGGGACCTACGAGCAGTACTTC.